The 30 T cell receptor beta chains in this list originate from one sample, sequenced in a study of metastatic and nonmetastatic thyroid tumors. The entire patient cohort was treatment-naive prior to thyroid surgery. With MiXCR, TCRdb called clones anew from the PCR reads. The repertoire holds about 19,000 clones, with about 25% as singletons. The material sequenced was blood. These receptors all stem from a male donor with papillary thyroid cancer or a benign thyroid nodule (not recorded which). Some clones in this sample may be carry-over from other donors' samples.

This clone was counted between two and nine times. Relative to the germline gene, one junction end is altered; a read error may explain this. This sample also contains other DNA sequences that code for the same CDR3. V gene TRBV29-1 combines with J gene TRBJ1-2, with D maybe TRBD1 (5 bases). Germline loops: CDR1 SQVTM, CDR2 ANQGSEA. The CDR3 runs 15 residues. The CDR3 nucleotides read TGCAGCGTCGAAGATCACCGGGACGCAAACTATGGCTACACCTTC. This sequence encodes CSVEDHRDANYGYTF.

This clone was detected a few times. Germline and junction disagree at one end, which may indicate a read error. The rearrangement joins TRBV19 to TRBJ2-2, with 7 nucleotides matching TRBD1. The CDR3 sequence is 15 residues long. Germline V gene sequence: CDR1 LNHDA, CDR2 SQIVND (reference sequence). CDR3 sequence: CASSSGQTVTGELLF. DNA for the CDR3: TGTGCCAGTAGTTCGGGACAGACAGTTACCGGGGAGCTGCTTTTT.

V and J are TRBV6-1 and TRBJ1-2, with D uncertain. CDR1 is MNHNS and CDR2 is SASEGT in the germline V gene. The CDR3 is 14 residues long. V was trimmed by 6 bases and J by 9 bases, leaving 20 bases between them. The CDR3 sequence: CASRVETADFCYTF. CDR3 coding DNA: TGTGCCAGCAGGGTGGAGACCGCAGATTTTTGCTACACCTTC.

By frequency in the sample, this clone is medium-sized (0.01 to 0.1%). V gene TRBV20-1 combines with J gene TRBJ2-7; 12 bases align to TRBD2. V was pared by 6 bases and J by 2 bases, with 8 bases of the junction left unmatched. Germline values: CDR1 DFQATT, CDR2 SNEGSKA (reference sequence). This CDR3 region has 15 residues. The CDR3 is CSAAWTSGAAYEQYF. In DNA, the CDR3 is TGCAGTGCCGCCTGGACTAGCGGGGCCGCCTACGAGCAGTACTTC.

Regarding this clone: The junction and the germline gene differ at one end; a read error may be behind it. The rearrangement links TRBV5-1 to TRBJ2-5, with 8 bases that match TRBD1. The germline CDR1 and CDR2 sequences are SGHRS and YFSETQ. This CDR3 has 16 residues. CDR3 residues: CAGSSSARGLLETQYF. Here the CDR3 DNA reads TGCGCCGGCAGCTCCTCTGCCAGGGGGCTGTTGGAGACCCAGTACTTC.

This clone is classed as medium-sized. CDR3 region: CASSQRNDGQVVHF. CDR3 DNA: TGCGCCAGCAGCCAAAGAAATGATGGACAGGTTGTGCATTTT. The J gene is TRBJ1-5, the V gene TRBV4-1, with 7 bases lining up with TRBD1. Trimming took 2 bases from V and 15 from J; bases not matched to a gene: 13. This CDR3 has 14 residues. Per the germline V gene, CDR1 is MGHRA and CDR2 is YSYEKL.

This clone is deemed medium-sized. The J gene is TRBJ2-6, the V gene TRBV12-3 or TRBV12-4; D might be TRBD1 or TRBD2, each matching 5 bases. Trimming pared 6 bases from V and 2 bases from J, leaving 11 bases between. This CDR3 comprises 15 residues. DNA for the CDR3: TGTGCCAGCAGCACTTTGGGGGCTGGGGCCAACGTCCTGACTTTC. Encoded protein: CASSTLGAGANVLTF.

This clone turned up a few times. V and J are TRBV9 and TRBJ2-3; no clear D. V dropped 0 bases and J dropped 0 bases, with 5 bases sitting between them. Germline V gene data show CDR1 as SGDLS and CDR2 as YYNGEE. The CDR3 sequence is 14 residues long. CDR3 DNA: TGTGCCAGCAGCGTAGCGGCTAGCACAGATACGCAGTATTTT. It specifies CASSVAASTDTQYF.

This clone was counted a few times. J is TRBJ2-5 and V is TRBV12-3 or TRBV12-4, with D uncertain. The V and J ends lost 5 bases and 2 bases respectively, with 6 bases between them. The CDR3 is 12 amino acids. The CDR3 here is CASSRRQETQYF. Here the CDR3 DNA reads TGTGCCAGCAGTCGGCGACAAGAGACCCAGTACTTC.

This clone was detected many times. A read error may explain this, as a much larger clone is one base away. The rearrangement joins TRBV6-1 to TRBJ1-3; no reliable D call. CDR3 length: 14 residues. CDR1 and CDR2 (germline): MNHNS, SASEGT. The CDR3 sequence: CASTGTAAGDTIYF. The CDR3 bases are TGTGCCAGCACGGGCACAGCGGCTGGAGACACCATATATTTT.

The V call is TRBV5-1, the J call TRBJ2-1, with D possibly TRBD1 on 5 matching bases. V was clipped by 0 bases and J by 0 bases, with 10 bases between them. The CDR3 has 16 amino acids. Germline V CDR1 and CDR2: SGHRS, YFSETQ. The CDR3 nucleotides read TGCGCCAGCAGCTTGGACAGGACGACCTCCTACAATGAGCAGTTCTTC. Protein: CASSLDRTTSYNEQFF. Filled out from reference TRBV5-1 and TRBJ2-1, the complete variable domain reads KAGVTQTPRYLIKTRGQQVTLSCSPISGHRSVSWYQQTPGQGLQFLFEYFSETQRNKGNFPGRFSGRQFSNSRSEMNVSTLELGDSALYLCASSLDRTTSYNEQFFGPGTRLTVL.

By its share, this clone is medium-sized. The chain employs TRBV6-4 and TRBJ2-1; 9 bases map to TRBD2. The CDR3 has 16 amino acids. V lost 0 bases, J lost 4 bases, and 4 bases stayed unmatched. Germline V lookup: CDR1 MRHNA, CDR2 SNTAGT. The CDR3 loop is CASSDSTSGSYNEQFF. DNA for the CDR3: TGTGCCAGCAGTGACTCTACTAGCGGGTCATACAATGAGCAGTTCTTC.

This chain links TRBV28 with TRBJ1-6; D gene unclear. Trimming removed 10 bases at V and 10 bases at J, with 20 bases between. This CDR3 has 14 amino acids. Germline CDR1 reads MDHEN; CDR2 reads SYDVKM. The chain's CDR3 is CATRGGRRKSPLHF. The CDR3 DNA reads TGTGCCACACGGGGTGGAAGGCGGAAGTCACCCCTCCACTTT.

By sample fraction, this clone is medium-sized. The chain recombines TRBV11-2 with TRBJ1-2, with a tentative D call TRBD1 (5 bases). The germline CDR1 and CDR2 sequences are SGHAT and FQNNGV. Trimming stripped 1 base from V and 5 bases from J, with 8 bases between. The CDR3 sequence is 13 residues long. The CDR3 spells CASSLGGAYGYTF. The CDR3 DNA reads as TGTGCCAGCAGCTTAGGAGGGGCGTATGGCTACACCTTC.

The chain combines TRBV20-1 with TRBJ1-2; D remains unclear. This CDR3 contains 13 residues. Deletions cut 0 bases from V and 3 bases from J, with 8 bases between. Germline V gene data show CDR1 as DFQATT and CDR2 as SNEGSKA (reference sequence). The CDR3 sequence is CSARDTSDYGYTF. For the CDR3, the DNA is TGCAGTGCTAGAGACACTTCGGACTATGGCTACACCTTC.

V usage is TRBV9 and J usage is TRBJ2-2; no firm D call. V was clipped by 6 bases and J by 1 base, with 13 bases between them. CDR1 and CDR2 from the germline V gene are SGDLS and YYNGEE. This CDR3 spans 15 amino acids. Here the CDR3 DNA reads TGTGCCAGCACCCCCAGGCAGGTGAACACCGGGGAGCTGTTTTTT. Translating gives CASTPRQVNTGELFF.

The chain has TRBV6-2 or TRBV6-3 and TRBJ2-1, with D maybe TRBD2 (6 bases). CDR3 length: 16 residues. Trimming shortened V by 2 bases and J by 5 bases, and 16 bases separated the two germline ends. The germline V gene encodes CDR1 MNHEY and CDR2 SVGEGT. The CDR3 nucleotides read TGTGCCAGCAGTTACCCTAGCGCCCCGAGCCACAATGAGCAGTTCTTC. It codes for CASSYPSAPSHNEQFF.

This chain uses TRBV11-2 with TRBJ2-1, with no clear D. V lost 2 bases, J lost 7 bases, and 6 bases lay in between. The CDR3 contains 12 residues. Germline V gives CDR1 SGHAT, CDR2 FQNNGV. The CDR3 nucleotides are TGTGCCAGCAGCTTATTAGAAAATGAGCAGTTCTTC. It translates to CASSLLENEQFF. Variable domain in full (rest from reference TRBV11-2 and TRBJ2-1): EAGVAQSPRYKIIEKRQSVAFWCNPISGHATLYWYQQILGQGPKLLIQFQNNGVVDDSQLPKDRFSAERLKGVDSTLKIQPAKLEDSAVYLCASSLLENEQFFGPGTRLTVL.

This clone showed up just a few times. One end of the junction does not line up with germline, which may come from a read error. The chain links TRBV6-1 to TRBJ2-7; 8 bases align to TRBD1. CDR1 is MNHNS and CDR2 is SASEGT in the germline V gene. The CDR3 is 14 amino acids. The CDR3 loop reads CASREGTGPYEQYF. The CDR3 nucleotides are TGTGCCAGCAGGGAAGGGACAGGCCCCTACGAGCAGTACTTC.

This clone is medium-sized within its sample. The chain recombines TRBV4-2 with TRBJ2-1; D gene unclear. The CDR3 has 17 residues. Germline V CDR1 and CDR2: LGHNA, YNFKEQ. V gave up 0 bases and J gave up 1 base, with 13 bases separating them. CDR3 nucleotides: TGTGCCAGCAGCCAAGAGATAAGGTTTAAGTCCTACAATGAGCAGTTCTTC. Translating it yields CASSQEIRFKSYNEQFF.

Of note for this clone: One end of the junction varies from germline; a read error may be responsible. The V and J genes are TRBV7-9 and TRBJ2-2; the D gene is possibly TRBD2 (5 bases). The CDR3 has 15 amino acids. Germline V lookup: CDR1 SEHNR, CDR2 FQNEAQ (reference sequence). The CDR3: CASSVCGSNTGDLFF. CDR3 bases: TGTGCCAGCAGTGTGTGTGGATCGAACACCGGGGATCTGTTTTTT.

Judged by abundance, this clone is medium-sized. J is TRBJ2-3 and V is TRBV7-2; 10 bases map to TRBD2. The CDR3 extends over 17 amino acids. J gave up 5 bases and V 4 bases, and 12 bases lay outside the gene matches. Looked up from germline, CDR1 is SGHTA and CDR2 is FQGNSA. DNA of the CDR3: TGTGCCAGCAGCTACCACAAGCTAGCGGGAGATCAAGATACGCAGTATTTT. Its translation: CASSYHKLAGDQDTQYF.

Ten or more counts support this clone. V gene TRBV27 combines with J gene TRBJ2-5, with 14 bases fitting TRBD2. The CDR3 sequence is 15 residues long. Germline V lookup: CDR1 MNHEY, CDR2 SMNVEV (reference sequence). The junction had 6 bases not matched to a gene; V was cut back by 8 bases and J by 4 bases. The CDR3 bases are TGTGCCAGCCGAACCGGGACTAGCGGGGGAGAGACCCAGTACTTC. Translation gives CASRTGTSGGETQYF.

In its sample, this clone ranks as medium-sized. V usage is TRBV20-1 and J usage is TRBJ2-3, with 7 bases that match TRBD1. Germline values: CDR1 DFQATT, CDR2 SNEGSKA (reference sequence). CDR3 size: 14 residues. V was clipped by 6 bases and J by 2 bases; unmatched bases: 8. CDR3 bases: TGCAGTGCAATGACCGGGACAGTCACAGATACGCAGTATTTT. It is translated as CSAMTGTVTDTQYF.

This clone has just one count. The chain carries TRBV20-1 and TRBJ2-1; maybe TRBD2 (5 bases). This CDR3 spans 13 amino acids. Germline V lookup: CDR1 DFQATT, CDR2 SNEGSKA (reference sequence). V lost 3 bases and J lost 9, with 15 bases in between. The CDR3 spells CSARGSEAGEQFF. The CDR3 DNA follows: TGCAGTGCTAGGGGGAGCGAGGCGGGTGAGCAGTTCTTC.

This clone was seen more than once but under ten times. A much more abundant neighbour one base away suggests this may be a read error. As the CDR3 is not closed by the conserved phenylalanine or tryptophan, this likely results from a read error. This chain uses TRBV30 with TRBJ1-1; no definite D call. The V gene lost 4 bases and the J gene lost 7 bases, with 10 bases spanning the gap. Germline V gene data show CDR1 as GTSNPN and CDR2 as SVGIG (reference sequence). The CDR3 loop spans 11 amino acids. CDR3 nucleotide sequence: TGTGCCTGGATTTTAGTGGGTGAAGCTTTCTCT. Translated, it gives CAWILVGEAFS.

This clone was recorded many times. Since a much larger clone is just one base distant, this may be a read error. The CDR3 nucleotides read TGCAGTGTTAGATTTCTGGGGCAGGGACCTGACGAGCAGTACTTC. This codes for CSVRFLGQGPDEQYF. This chain connects TRBV20-1 to TRBJ2-7; D is possibly TRBD1 or TRBD2 (5 bases each). The V gene's germline CDR1 is DFQATT and CDR2 SNEGSKA (reference sequence). There are 15 residues in the CDR3.

This clone ranks as medium-sized. The gene calls are TRBV12-3 or TRBV12-4 and TRBJ1-2; 8 bases line up with TRBD1. The CDR3 sequence is 14 residues long. Trimming removed 2 bases from V and 6 bases from J; junction bases left unmatched: 5. The CDR3: CASSLRTGYDGYTF. The CDR3, as DNA: TGTGCCAGCAGTTTAAGGACAGGGTATGATGGCTACACCTTC.

Within the sample, this clone is medium-sized. V and J are TRBV20-1 and TRBJ2-7, with unresolved D. CDR1 and CDR2 from the germline V gene are DFQATT and SNEGSKA (reference sequence). The CDR3 length is 14 residues. Trimming took 4 bases from V and 3 from J, leaving 16 bases between them. The CDR3 reads CSAKRAETLYEQYF. The CDR3 region has the DNA TGCAGTGCTAAAAGGGCTGAGACCCTCTACGAGCAGTACTTC.

This clone was recorded a few times. This chain connects TRBV18 to TRBJ2-1; D is ambiguous. This CDR3 contains 12 residues. With 2 bases removed from V and 7 bases from J, the gap between germline ends came to 6 bases. Per germline, CDR1 KGHSH and CDR2 LQKENI. The CDR3 loop is CASSPLGNEQFF. The CDR3 region has the DNA TGTGCCAGCTCACCATTGGGTAATGAGCAGTTCTTC.